Listed below are T cell receptor beta chains from one sample, sequenced in a study of T cell changes during pregnancy in multiple sclerosis. Here immunoSEQ multiplex PCR was the method, and the copy in TCRdb shows in-frame clones only, minus some. The data contain 15,000 to 17,000 clones, about 80% of them singletons. The sample consisted of CD8+ T cells from peripheral blood mononuclear cells, taken after pregnancy. Source of these receptors: a female donor in good health, enrolled as a control in a pregnancy study. Each CDR3 is given with its conserved first and last residue. D genes are given only for firm matches. Clone size is given for some rows only: seen once, a few or many times, or a class if the clone is expanded.

clone size	V gene	D gene	J gene	CDR3 protein	CDR3 DNA
.	TRBV2	TRBD1	TRBJ1-1	CASSDDGTGGGNTEAFF	TGTGCCAGCAGTGATGATGGGACAGGGGGCGGGAACACTGAAGCTTTCTTT
.	TRBV7-9	TRBD1	TRBJ1-1	CASSLDGQGANTEAFF	TGTGCCAGCAGCTTAGATGGTCAGGGGGCTAACACTGAAGCTTTCTTT
.	TRBV7-8	.	TRBJ1-5	CASSLAGASQPQHF	TGTGCCAGCAGCTTAGCGGGGGCAAGTCAGCCCCAGCATTTT
.	TRBV7-9	.	TRBJ2-3	CASSSKGGMTDTQYF	TGTGCCAGCAGCTCAAAGGGGGGGATGACAGATACGCAGTATTTT
.	TRBV29-1	.	TRBJ2-6	CSARADSGANVLTF	TGCAGCGCGAGGGCGGACTCTGGGGCCAACGTCCTGACTTTC
.	TRBV2	.	TRBJ1-1	CASSERQYTEAFF	TGTGCCAGCAGTGAACGACAGTACACTGAAGCTTTCTTT
.	TRBV19	.	TRBJ2-7	CASSIGSASYEQYF	TGTGCCAGTAGTATAGGTTCCGCGTCCTACGAGCAGTACTTC
.	TRBV6-4	.	TRBJ2-1	CASSDAQGPSAPIEQFF	TGTGCCAGCAGTGATGCCCAAGGGCCTAGCGCCCCTATTGAGCAGTTCTTC
.	TRBV5-1	TRBD1	TRBJ2-7	CASSFGQGVTYEQYF	TGCGCCAGCAGCTTCGGGCAGGGGGTCACCTACGAGCAGTACTTC
.	TRBV27	.	TRBJ1-1	CASSFGRGTEAFF	TGTGCCAGCAGTTTTGGCAGGGGCACTGAAGCTTTCTTT
.	TRBV4-2	.	TRBJ1-1	CASSHDRTEDTEAFF	TGTGCCAGCAGCCACGACAGGACAGAGGACACTGAAGCTTTCTTT
.	TRBV9	.	TRBJ2-1	CASSQGSYNEQFF	TGTGCCAGCAGCCAGGGGTCCTACAATGAGCAGTTCTTC
.	TRBV27	.	TRBJ2-6	CASSSVSGANVLTF	TGTGCCAGCAGTTCCGTCTCTGGGGCCAACGTCCTGACTTTC
.	TRBV27	TRBD1	TRBJ2-7	CASRRQGDEQYF	TGTGCCAGCAGGAGACAGGGTGACGAGCAGTACTTC
.	TRBV4-2	TRBD1	TRBJ1-4	CASSAGQGMFF	TGTGCCAGCAGCGCGGGACAGGGGATGTTTTTT
few	TRBV6-1	TRBD1	TRBJ1-2	CASSNGEDRGSGYTF	TGTGCCAGCAGTAATGGGGAAGACAGGGGGAGTGGCTACACCTTC
.	TRBV9	TRBD2	TRBJ2-7	CASSVAGTSGPYEQYF	TGTGCCAGCAGCGTCGCAGGGACTAGCGGGCCCTACGAGCAGTACTTC
.	TRBV30	.	TRBJ2-7	CAWSVRVGSYEQYF	TGTGCCTGGAGTGTCAGGGTCGGGTCCTACGAGCAGTACTTC
once	TRBV19	.	TRBJ1-1	CASSIPSQRHWTEAFF	TGTGCCAGTAGTATCCCTTCCCAAAGACATTGGACTGAAGCTTTCTTT
.	TRBV23-1	TRBD1	TRBJ1-4	CASSPGQGADLREKLFF	TGCGCCAGCAGCCCCGGACAGGGGGCCGATCTTAGGGAAAAACTGTTTTTT
few	TRBV6-1	.	TRBJ2-2	CASSEWLEGNTGELFF	TGTGCCAGCAGTGAATGGCTAGAAGGGAACACCGGGGAGCTGTTTTTT
.	TRBV27	.	TRBJ2-3	CASSRLATQYF	TGTGCCAGCAGTAGACTGGCTACGCAGTATTTT